One and the same sample provided the 31 T cell receptor beta chains below, sequenced in a study of response to subunit inactivated influenza vaccine. TCRdb re-analysed the RT-PCR reads in MiXCR, keeping a single row per CDR3 protein. Found here are 800,000 to 1,000,000 distinct CDR3 sequences, 20% to 25% of them singletons; the top ten hold 10% to 13%. The sequencing used PBMCs from blood, collected around 5 days after vaccination. All receptors come from a man between 50 and 59 years old who received an inactivated influenza vaccine.

The V call is TRBV18, the J call TRBJ2-1, with TRBD2 matching over 10 bases. J gave up 7 bases and V 1 base, and 7 bases lay outside the gene matches. CDR1 and CDR2 (germline): KGHSH, LQKENI. The CDR3 runs to 16 residues. CDR3 DNA: TGTGCCAGCTCACCACGAAGCGGGGGGGCCGGTAATGAGCAGTTCTTC. Its translation: CASSPRSGGAGNEQFF.

Of note for this clonotype: Compared with germline, one end of the junction differs, possibly owing to a read error. This chain links TRBV7-3 with TRBJ2-1; possible D gene TRBD2, 6 bases. The CDR3 has 15 residues. Germline V gene lookup returns CDR1 SGHTA and CDR2 FQGTGA. The CDR3 DNA is TGTGCCAGCAGTTTAAGTCCGGGAGTTAAGAATGAGCAGTTCTTC. Protein product: CASSLSPGVKNEQFF. Full variable domain (rest looked up from reference TRBV7-3 and TRBJ2-1): GAGVSQTPSNKVTEKGKYVELRCDPISGHTALYWYRQSLGQGPEFLIYFQGTGAADDSGLPNDRFFAVRPEGSVSTLKIQRTERGDSAVYLCASSLSPGVKNEQFFGPGTRLTVL.

This clonotype was seen at least ten times. The chain employs TRBV29-1 and TRBJ1-1; D remains unclear. Germline-derived CDR1 and CDR2 are SQVTM and ANQGSEA. There are 12 residues in the CDR3. V lost 5 bases and J 0 bases, leaving 7 bases between the germline ends. The CDR3 sequence: CSVSQLNTEAFF. The CDR3 nucleotides are TGCAGCGTTAGCCAGTTGAACACTGAAGCTTTCTTT.

This clonotype was picked up a small number of times. J is TRBJ2-1 and V is TRBV7-6; D perhaps matches TRBD2 (5 bases). The germline V gene has CDR1 SGHVS and CDR2 FNYEAQ. This CDR3 has 16 amino acids. Trimming removed 5 bases from V and 3 bases from J, with 17 bases in between. CDR3 sequence (DNA): TGTGCCAGCAGCCAAATCGGAGGAAAGGGCTACAATGAGCAGTTCTTC. The encoded protein is CASSQIGGKGYNEQFF. Variable domain in full (rest from reference TRBV7-6 and TRBJ2-1): GAGVSQSPRYKVTKRGQDVALRCDPISGHVSLYWYRQALGQGPEFLTYFNYEAQQDKSGLPNDRFSAERPEGSISTLTIQRTEQRDSAMYRCASSQIGGKGYNEQFFGPGTRLTVL.

The J gene is TRBJ1-1, the V gene TRBV20-1, with 8 bases fitting TRBD1. In germline, CDR1 is DFQATT, CDR2 SNEGSKA (reference sequence). After removal of 6 bases from V and 1 base from J, the junction contained 10 bases not matched to a gene. The CDR3 sequence is 15 residues long. The CDR3 DNA follows: TGCAGTGCACTATCGGCGCAGGGGGCGAACACTGAAGCTTTCTTT. Its protein is CSALSAQGANTEAFF.

The rearrangement joins TRBV27 to TRBJ1-5; D is undetermined. Per germline, CDR1 MNHEY and CDR2 SMNVEV (reference sequence). V dropped 4 bases and J dropped 0 bases, with 10 bases sitting between them. The CDR3 sequence is 15 residues long. The CDR3 here is CASSSESYSNQPQHF. The CDR3 nucleotides are TGTGCCAGCAGTTCCGAGAGTTATAGCAATCAGCCCCAGCATTTT.

This rearrangement joins TRBV21-1 to TRBJ2-3; the table's D call, TRBD2, has no DNA check behind it. TRBV21-1 is designated a pseudogene. CDR3 length equals 20 residues. In DNA, the CDR3 is TGTGCCAGCAGCAAAGCGGGTCTCGGACTAGCGGGAGGTTTGCCAGATACGCAGTATTTT. Its translation: CASSKAGLGLAGGLPDTQYF.

The gene calls are TRBV28 and TRBJ1-5; 7 bases are a match to TRBD1. V gave up 3 bases and J gave up 7 bases; unmatched junction bases: 9. Looked up from germline, CDR1 is MDHEN and CDR2 is SYDVKM. The CDR3 runs 15 residues. CDR3 region: CASSLLDRRSQPQHF. CDR3 sequence (DNA): TGTGCCAGCAGTTTGTTGGACAGGAGGAGCCAGCCCCAGCATTTT. Combining the CDR3 with reference TRBV28 and TRBJ1-5 gives the whole variable domain DVKVTQSSRYLVKRTGEKVFLECVQDMDHENMFWYRQDPGLGLRLIYFSYDVKMKEKGDIPEGYSVSREKKERFSLILESASTNQTSMYLCASSLLDRRSQPQHFGDGTRLSIL.

The chain links TRBV5-5 to TRBJ2-7; the match to TRBD2 covers 7 bases. CDR3 length: 14 amino acids. CDR1 is SGHKS, CDR2 YYEKEE, per germline (reference sequence). The V and J ends lost 4 bases and 5 bases, in that order; junction bases with no gene match: 9. This chain's CDR3 is CASSRGSSGDEQYF. The CDR3 nucleotides are TGTGCCAGCAGCCGCGGGAGTTCCGGGGACGAGCAGTACTTC.

Only a few counts were recorded for this clonotype. The CDR3 protein is CASSQDQGTGELFF. CDR3 bases: TGCGCCAGCAGCCAAGATCAGGGCACCGGGGAGCTGTTTTTT. The chain carries TRBV4-1 and TRBJ2-2; D possibly corresponds to TRBD1 (5 bases). Trimming shortened V by 0 bases and J by 4 bases, and 6 bases separated the two germline ends. Germline V gene lookup returns CDR1 MGHRA and CDR2 YSYEKL. The CDR3 spans 14 residues.

This clonotype was found a few times. The chain joins TRBV7-2 to TRBJ1-4, with D possibly being TRBD1 (5 bases). V was pared by 5 bases and J by 7 bases, with 23 bases between. Germline lookup yields CDR1 SGHTA and CDR2 FQGNSA. CDR3 length: 17 amino acids. CDR3 nucleotides: TGTGCCAGCAGCCCATACCCCCCGGGACTCAGGACTGAAAAACTGTTTTTT. It specifies CASSPYPPGLRTEKLFF.

The chain recombines TRBV6-5 with TRBJ2-7; 7 nucleotides agree with TRBD2. There are 15 residues in the CDR3. Germline CDR1 and CDR2: MNHEY and SVGAGI. V was pared by 3 bases and J by 0 bases, with 5 bases of the junction left unmatched. DNA for the CDR3: TGTGCCAGCAGTTATCAAGCGGGGTACTCCTACGAGCAGTACTTC. It encodes CASSYQAGYSYEQYF.

The V gene is TRBV20-1, the J gene TRBJ2-7; the D gene is possibly TRBD1 (5 bases). The germline gives CDR1 DFQATT, CDR2 SNEGSKA (reference sequence). The CDR3 consists of 16 residues. Deletions cut 5 bases from V and 0 bases from J, with 20 bases between. The CDR3 here is CSAGRDPRAFSYEQYF. The CDR3 DNA sequence: TGCAGTGCTGGAAGAGACCCCAGGGCTTTCTCCTACGAGCAGTACTTC.

In its sample, this clonotype was seen a few times. V gene TRBV18 combines with J gene TRBJ2-1; 8 bases match TRBD1. Germline-derived CDR1 and CDR2 are KGHSH and LQKENI. Trimming cost V 0 bases and J 6 bases; bases outside gene matches: 4. This CDR3 comprises 15 residues. DNA of the CDR3: TGTGCCAGCTCACCACCCTTGACAGGGGTCAATGAGCAGTTCTTC. This gives the protein CASSPPLTGVNEQFF.

The chain employs TRBV5-1 and TRBJ2-7; perhaps D is TRBD1 or TRBD2 (5 bases each). This CDR3 is 14 amino acids long. Germline V lookup: CDR1 SGHRS, CDR2 YFSETQ. V lost 0 bases and J lost 5, with 12 bases in between. Here the CDR3 reads CASSLGGFRDEQYF. The CDR3 coding sequence is TGCGCCAGCAGCTTGGGGGGGTTTAGGGACGAGCAGTACTTC.

V and J are TRBV12-3 or TRBV12-4 and TRBJ2-5; the D is unclear. The CDR3 is 15 residues long. Between the trimmed V and J ends, which lost 7 bases and 1 base, there was a span of 16 bases. CDR3 protein: CASTLRTAVQETQYF. DNA of the CDR3: TGTGCCAGCACCCTAAGGACGGCAGTCCAAGAGACCCAGTACTTC.

The rearrangement uses TRBV5-1 and TRBJ1-4; TRBD1 aligns across 9 bases. The CDR3 is made up of 15 amino acids. Germline CDR1 SGHRS, CDR2 YFSETQ. Germline trimming cut 2 bases from V and 3 bases from J; bases unmatched to any gene: 2. The DNA for the CDR3 is TGCGCCAGCAGCTTTGGGACAGGGTCTAATGAAAAACTGTTTTTT. Protein product: CASSFGTGSNEKLFF.

This clonotype was seen ten or more times. V and J are TRBV20-1 and TRBJ2-3, with D perhaps being TRBD1 or TRBD2 (6 bases each). Germline CDR1 reads DFQATT; CDR2 reads SNEGSKA (reference sequence). Trimming left V 4 bases short and J 1 base short, with 12 bases between. The CDR3 is 14 residues long. The CDR3 spells CSATGGPGTDTQYF. CDR3 DNA: TGCAGTGCTACTGGGGGGCCTGGCACAGATACGCAGTATTTT.

On this clonotype: At one boundary the junction diverges from the germline segment, which might be a read error. The chain links TRBV4-3 to TRBJ2-3; TRBD2 is a possible D gene (6 bases). The CDR3 totals 16 residues. The germline gives CDR1 LGHNA, CDR2 YSLEER. CDR3 coding DNA: TGCGCCAGCAGCCAGCTTCAGGGACTTAGCACAGGTACGCAGTATTTT. It codes for CASSQLQGLSTGTQYF.

This clonotype was counted ten times or more. This sequence joins TRBV12-3 or TRBV12-4 and TRBJ2-2; D is ambiguous. The V and J ends lost 1 base and 5 bases respectively, with 8 bases between them. The CDR3 is 14 residues long. CDR3 protein: CASSLVLQTGELFF. For the CDR3, the DNA is TGTGCCAGCAGTTTAGTCTTACAGACCGGGGAGCTGTTTTTT.

This chain links TRBV27 with TRBJ2-7; TRBD1 matches at 7 bases. Germline CDR1 is MNHEY and CDR2 is SMNVEV (reference sequence). The J segment lost 5 bases and the V segment lost 5 bases, leaving 15 bases of the junction unmatched. The CDR3 spans 16 residues. The CDR3 coding sequence is TGTGCCAGCAGTCCTCGTCGCCGAGGGGGCGGCGACGAGCAGTACTTC. Translating it yields CASSPRRRGGGDEQYF.

In this sample, this clonotype turned up a few times. The chain has TRBV6-2 or TRBV6-3 and TRBJ2-7, with unresolved D. The CDR3 spans 14 residues. Per germline, CDR1 MNHEY and CDR2 SVGEGT. The V gene lost 4 bases and the J gene lost 1 base, with 11 bases spanning the gap. The CDR3, as DNA: TGTGCCAGCAGTTCTTATGGCTATTCCTACGAGCAGTACTTC. It specifies CASSSYGYSYEQYF.

The J gene is TRBJ2-5, the V gene TRBV9; TRBD1 might be the D (6 bases). Germline CDR1 reads SGDLS; CDR2 reads YYNGEE. Deletions cut 0 bases from V and 7 bases from J, with 13 bases between. The CDR3 has 14 residues. The CDR3 nucleotides are TGTGCCAGCAGCGTAGAGGGGGACGGGCGGACCCAGTACTTC. Its protein product is CASSVEGDGRTQYF.

This clonotype was counted between two and nine times. The CDR3 DNA follows: TGTGCCAGCAGCTTAGTTTTCGGGGGGAAGGAGGGAGCTTTCTTT. It specifies CASSLVFGGKEGAFF. V is TRBV13 and J is TRBJ1-1, with a weak D call TRBD1 (5 bases). Germline V gives CDR1 PRHDT, CDR2 FYEKMQ (reference sequence). Trimming removed 1 base from V and 10 bases from J, with 19 bases in between. The CDR3 spans 15 residues.

The chain employs TRBV12-3 or TRBV12-4 and TRBJ1-1; unclear D gene. CDR3 length: 16 amino acids. Trimming pared 3 bases from V and 1 base from J, leaving 15 bases between. The CDR3 loop is CASSFIPGRPNTEAFF. In nucleotides, the CDR3 is TGTGCCAGCAGTTTTATTCCTGGCAGACCGAACACTGAAGCTTTCTTT.

This clonotype was counted only a few times. The V call is TRBV12-3 or TRBV12-4, the J call TRBJ2-5, with D unresolved. V lost 3 bases and J 5 bases, leaving 10 bases between the germline ends. The CDR3 totals 13 residues. The DNA for the CDR3 is TGTGCCAGCAGTTTGAGACCCAGGGAGACCCAGTACTTC. Translated, it gives CASSLRPRETQYF.

The chain's CDR3 is CASSYNRGSYEQYF. CDR3 DNA: TGTGCCAGCAGTTACAACAGGGGGTCCTACGAGCAGTACTTC. The chain recombines TRBV6-2 or TRBV6-3 with TRBJ2-7; 8 bases match TRBD1. Germline CDR1 is MNHEY and CDR2 is SVGEGT. The CDR3 is 14 amino acids. V trimming: 2 bases; J trimming: 1 base; junction bases outside the gene matches: 1.

The chain carries TRBV11-2 and TRBJ2-3; D remains unclear. Germline CDR1 reads SGHAT; CDR2 reads FQNNGV. Between the trimmed V and J ends, which lost 1 base and 2 bases, there was a span of 13 bases. The CDR3 length is 16 residues. The CDR3 spells CASSLGQPGDTDTQYF. The CDR3 region has the DNA TGTGCCAGCAGCTTAGGCCAGCCGGGCGACACAGATACGCAGTATTTT.

This clonotype has a handful of counts. J is TRBJ2-2 and V is TRBV12-3 or TRBV12-4; no clear D gene. The CDR3 contains 13 residues. Trimming stripped 1 base from V and 5 bases from J, with 5 bases between. The CDR3 DNA sequence: TGTGCCAGCAGTTTAGGGCAGACCGGGGAGCTGTTTTTT. Translated: CASSLGQTGELFF.

This clonotype was seen a few times. The chain has TRBV6-2 or TRBV6-3 and TRBJ2-1, with D possibly TRBD1 on 5 matching bases. The V and J ends lost 2 bases and 6 bases respectively, with 8 bases between them. CDR3 length: 13 residues. Per germline, CDR1 MNHEY and CDR2 SVGEGT. The CDR3 nucleotides read TGTGCCAGCAGTTACGGCAGGGCCAATGAGCAGTTCTTC. It translates to CASSYGRANEQFF.

The gene calls are TRBV15 and TRBJ2-7; D remains unclear. The CDR3 runs 13 residues. V was pared by 0 bases and J by 6 bases, with 9 bases between. CDR1 and CDR2 from the germline V gene are LNHNV and YYDKDF (reference sequence). CDR3 DNA sequence: TGTGCCACCAGCAGAGAACTTAGGAGCGAGCAGTACTTC. It translates to CATSRELRSEQYF.